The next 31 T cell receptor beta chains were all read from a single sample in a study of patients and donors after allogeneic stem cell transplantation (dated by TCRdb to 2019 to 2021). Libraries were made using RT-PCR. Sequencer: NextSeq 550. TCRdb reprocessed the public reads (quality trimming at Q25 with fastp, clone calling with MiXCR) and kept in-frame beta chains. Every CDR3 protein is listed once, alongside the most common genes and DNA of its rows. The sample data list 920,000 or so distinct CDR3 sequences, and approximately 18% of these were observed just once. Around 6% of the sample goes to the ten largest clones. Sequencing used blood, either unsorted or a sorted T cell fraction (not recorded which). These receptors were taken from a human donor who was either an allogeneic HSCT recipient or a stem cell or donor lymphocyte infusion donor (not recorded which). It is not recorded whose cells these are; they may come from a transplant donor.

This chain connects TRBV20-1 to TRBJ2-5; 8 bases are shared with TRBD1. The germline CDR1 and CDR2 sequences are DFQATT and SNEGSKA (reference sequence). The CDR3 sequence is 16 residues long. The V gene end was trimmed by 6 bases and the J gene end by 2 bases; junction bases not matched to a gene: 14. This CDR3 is CSARFSQGARQETQYF. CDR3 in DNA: TGCAGTGCACGCTTCTCTCAGGGGGCGCGGCAAGAGACCCAGTACTTC.

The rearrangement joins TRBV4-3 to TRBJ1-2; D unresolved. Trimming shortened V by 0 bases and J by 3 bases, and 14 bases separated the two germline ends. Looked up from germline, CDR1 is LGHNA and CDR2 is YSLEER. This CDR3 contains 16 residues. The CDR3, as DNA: TGCGCCAGCAGCCAAGACCTGGGTTTTTCAGACTATGGCTACACCTTC. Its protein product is CASSQDLGFSDYGYTF.

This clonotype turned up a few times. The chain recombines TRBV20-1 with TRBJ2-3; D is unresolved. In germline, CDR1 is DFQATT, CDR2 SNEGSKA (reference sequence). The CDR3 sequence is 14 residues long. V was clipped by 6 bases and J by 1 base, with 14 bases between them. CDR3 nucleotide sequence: TGCAGTGCACAAGCCGGCTCTGGCACAGATACGCAGTATTTT. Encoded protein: CSAQAGSGTDTQYF.

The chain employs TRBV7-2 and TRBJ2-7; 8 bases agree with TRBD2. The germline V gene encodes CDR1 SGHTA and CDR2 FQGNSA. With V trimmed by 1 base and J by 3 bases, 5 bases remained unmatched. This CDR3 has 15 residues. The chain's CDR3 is CASSLEASGFYEQYF. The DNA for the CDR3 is TGTGCCAGCAGCTTAGAGGCTAGCGGGTTCTACGAGCAGTACTTC. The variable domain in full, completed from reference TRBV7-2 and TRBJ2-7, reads GAGVSQSPSNKVTEKGKDVELRCDPISGHTALYWYRQSLGQGLEFLIYFQGNSAPDKSGLPSDRFSAERTGGSVSTLTIQRTQQEDSAVYLCASSLEASGFYEQYFGPGTRLTVT.

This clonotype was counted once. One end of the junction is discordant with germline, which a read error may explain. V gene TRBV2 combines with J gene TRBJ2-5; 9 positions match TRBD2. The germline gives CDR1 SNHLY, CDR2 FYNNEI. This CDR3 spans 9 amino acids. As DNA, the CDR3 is TGTGCCAGCAGTCCGGGACTAGCCTTC. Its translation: CASSPGLAF.

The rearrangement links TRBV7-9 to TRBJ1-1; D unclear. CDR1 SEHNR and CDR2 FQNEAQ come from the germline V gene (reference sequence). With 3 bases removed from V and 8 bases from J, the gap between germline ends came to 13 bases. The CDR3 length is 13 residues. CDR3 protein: CASSFQNLVEAFF. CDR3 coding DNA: TGTGCCAGCAGCTTCCAAAATTTGGTCGAAGCTTTCTTT.

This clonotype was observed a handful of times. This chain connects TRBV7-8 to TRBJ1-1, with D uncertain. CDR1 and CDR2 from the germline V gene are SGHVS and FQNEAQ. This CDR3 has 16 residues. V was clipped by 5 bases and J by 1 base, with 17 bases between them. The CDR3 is CASSAGSIDTNTEAFF. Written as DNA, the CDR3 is TGTGCCAGCAGCGCAGGCTCGATAGACACGAACACTGAAGCTTTCTTT. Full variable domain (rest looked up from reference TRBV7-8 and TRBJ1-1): GAGVSQSPRYKVAKRGQDVALRCDPISGHVSLFWYQQALGQGPEFLTYFQNEAQLDKSGLPSDRFFAERPEGSVSTLKIQRTQQEDSAVYLCASSAGSIDTNTEAFFGQGTRLTVV.

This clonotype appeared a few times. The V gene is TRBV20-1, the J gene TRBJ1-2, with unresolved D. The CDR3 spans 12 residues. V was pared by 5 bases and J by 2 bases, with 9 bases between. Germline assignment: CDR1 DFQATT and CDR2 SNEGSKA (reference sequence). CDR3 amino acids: CSAFDPNYGYTF. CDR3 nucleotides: TGCAGTGCTTTTGACCCCAACTATGGCTACACCTTC.

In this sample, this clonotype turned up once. The CDR3 loop is CASSLPQGTNQPQHF. CDR3 nucleotides: TGTGCCAGCAGTCTTCCACAGGGCACTAATCAGCCCCAGCATTTT. The genes are TRBV28 and TRBJ1-5, with a tentative D call TRBD1 (6 bases). There are 15 residues in the CDR3. Between the trimmed V and J ends, which lost 5 bases and 4 bases, there was a span of 15 bases. Germline V CDR1 and CDR2: MDHEN, SYDVKM.

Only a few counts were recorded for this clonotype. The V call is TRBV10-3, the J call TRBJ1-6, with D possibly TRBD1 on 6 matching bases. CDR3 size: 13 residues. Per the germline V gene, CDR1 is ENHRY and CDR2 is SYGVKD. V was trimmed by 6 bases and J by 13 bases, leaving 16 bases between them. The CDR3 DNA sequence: TGTGCCATCAGACGACAGGCCGACTCTCCCCTCCACTTT. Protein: CAIRRQADSPLHF.

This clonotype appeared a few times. In nucleotides, the CDR3 is TGTGCCAGCAGGCCTGGGGCCCACGAGCAGTACTTC. Residues: CASRPGAHEQYF. This chain uses TRBV6-7 with TRBJ2-7, with a possible D match to TRBD1 (5 bases). TRBV6-7 is an ORF, with its function uncertain. This CDR3 has 12 amino acids. With 6 bases removed from V and 5 bases from J, the gap between germline ends came to 11 bases.

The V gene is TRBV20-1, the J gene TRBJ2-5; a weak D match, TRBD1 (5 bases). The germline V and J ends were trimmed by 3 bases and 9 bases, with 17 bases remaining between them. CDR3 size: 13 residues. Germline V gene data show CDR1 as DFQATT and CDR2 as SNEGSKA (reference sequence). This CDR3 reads CSARGVGPWAQYF. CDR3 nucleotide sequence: TGCAGTGCTAGGGGTGTGGGGCCGTGGGCCCAGTACTTC.

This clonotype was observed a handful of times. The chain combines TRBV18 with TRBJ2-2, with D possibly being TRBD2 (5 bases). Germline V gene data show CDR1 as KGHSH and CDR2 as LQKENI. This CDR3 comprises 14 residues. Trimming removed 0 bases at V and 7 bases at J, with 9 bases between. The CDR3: CASSPPSSGGELFF. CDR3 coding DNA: TGTGCCAGCTCACCACCCTCCAGCGGCGGGGAGCTGTTTTTT.

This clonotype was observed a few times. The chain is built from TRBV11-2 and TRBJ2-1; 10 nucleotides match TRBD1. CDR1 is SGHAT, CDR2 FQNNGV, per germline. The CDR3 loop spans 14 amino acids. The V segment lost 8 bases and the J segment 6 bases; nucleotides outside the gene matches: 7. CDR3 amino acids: CASSSGTGVNEQFF. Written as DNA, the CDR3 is TGTGCCAGCTCCTCTGGGACAGGGGTCAATGAGCAGTTCTTC. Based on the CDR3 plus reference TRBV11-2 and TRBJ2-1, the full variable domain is EAGVAQSPRYKIIEKRQSVAFWCNPISGHATLYWYQQILGQGPKLLIQFQNNGVVDDSQLPKDRFSAERLKGVDSTLKIQPAKLEDSAVYLCASSSGTGVNEQFFGPGTRLTVL.

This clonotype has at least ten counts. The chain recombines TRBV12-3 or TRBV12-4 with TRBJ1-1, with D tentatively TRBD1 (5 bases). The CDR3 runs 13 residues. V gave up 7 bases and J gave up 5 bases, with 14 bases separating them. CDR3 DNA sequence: TGTGCCAGCAATCGGGCAGGGCGGACTGAAGCTTTCTTT. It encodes CASNRAGRTEAFF.

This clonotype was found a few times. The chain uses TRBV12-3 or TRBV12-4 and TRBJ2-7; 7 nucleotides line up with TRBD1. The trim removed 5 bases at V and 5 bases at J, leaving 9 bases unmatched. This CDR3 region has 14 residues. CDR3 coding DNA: TGTGCCAGCAGTGCCTCGACAGGGCCTCACGAGCAGTACTTC. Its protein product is CASSASTGPHEQYF.

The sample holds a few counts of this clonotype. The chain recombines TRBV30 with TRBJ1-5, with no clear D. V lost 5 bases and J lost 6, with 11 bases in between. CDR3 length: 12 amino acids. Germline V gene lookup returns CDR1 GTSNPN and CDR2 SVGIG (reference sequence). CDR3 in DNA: TGTGCCTGGGGCGGTGGGCTTCAGCCCCAGCATTTT. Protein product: CAWGGGLQPQHF. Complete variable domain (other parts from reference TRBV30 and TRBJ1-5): SQTIHQWPATLVQPVGSPLSLECTVEGTSNPNLYWYRQAAGRGLQLLFYSVGIGQISSEVPQNLSASRPQDRQFILSSKKLLLSDSGFYLCAWGGGLQPQHFGDGTRLSIL.

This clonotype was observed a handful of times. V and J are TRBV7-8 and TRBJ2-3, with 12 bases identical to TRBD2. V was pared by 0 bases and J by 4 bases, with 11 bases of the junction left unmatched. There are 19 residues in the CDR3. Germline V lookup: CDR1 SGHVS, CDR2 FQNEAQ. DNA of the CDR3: TGTGCCAGCAGCTTAGCGCCCTCCGGACTAGCGGGATTTTCAGATACGCAGTATTTT. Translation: CASSLAPSGLAGFSDTQYF.

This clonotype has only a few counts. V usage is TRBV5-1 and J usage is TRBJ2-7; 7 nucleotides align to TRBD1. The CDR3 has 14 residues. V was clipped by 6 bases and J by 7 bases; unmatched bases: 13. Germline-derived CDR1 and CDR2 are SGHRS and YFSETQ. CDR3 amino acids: CASTPRQGAGEQYF. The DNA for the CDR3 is TGCGCCAGCACCCCGAGACAGGGAGCTGGTGAGCAGTACTTC.

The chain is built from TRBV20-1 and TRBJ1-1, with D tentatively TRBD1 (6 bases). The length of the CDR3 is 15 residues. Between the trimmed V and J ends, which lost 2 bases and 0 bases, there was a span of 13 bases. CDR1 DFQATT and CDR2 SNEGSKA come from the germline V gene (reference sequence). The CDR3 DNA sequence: TGCAGTGCTAGAATTCAGGGGACCCTGAACACTGAAGCTTTCTTT. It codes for CSARIQGTLNTEAFF.

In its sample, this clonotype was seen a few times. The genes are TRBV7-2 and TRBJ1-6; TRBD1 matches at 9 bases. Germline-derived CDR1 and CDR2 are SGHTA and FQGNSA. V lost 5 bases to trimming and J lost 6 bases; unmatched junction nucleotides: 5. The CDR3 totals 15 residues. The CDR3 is CASSKQGALNSPLHF. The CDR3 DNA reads TGTGCCAGCAGCAAACAGGGGGCGCTTAATTCACCCCTCCACTTT.

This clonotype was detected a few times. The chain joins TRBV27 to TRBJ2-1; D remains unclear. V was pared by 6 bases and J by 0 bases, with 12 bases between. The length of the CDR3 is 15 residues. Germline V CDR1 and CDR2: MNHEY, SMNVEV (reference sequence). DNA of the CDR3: TGTGCCAGCAGGGAGACCTTTAGCTCCTACAATGAGCAGTTCTTC. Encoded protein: CASRETFSSYNEQFF.

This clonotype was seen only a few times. This chain's CDR3 is CSATRDRGSTDTQYF. The CDR3 bases are TGCAGTGCTACCCGGGACAGGGGCAGCACAGATACGCAGTATTTT. The chain links TRBV20-1 to TRBJ2-3; 10 bases line up with TRBD1. The CDR3 is made up of 15 amino acids. Per the germline V gene, CDR1 is DFQATT and CDR2 is SNEGSKA (reference sequence). V lost 4 bases, J lost 0 bases, and 4 bases stayed unmatched.

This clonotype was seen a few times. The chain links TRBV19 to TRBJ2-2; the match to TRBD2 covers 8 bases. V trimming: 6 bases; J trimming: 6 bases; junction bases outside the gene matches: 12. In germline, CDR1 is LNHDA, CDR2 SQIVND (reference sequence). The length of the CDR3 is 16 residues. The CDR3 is CASRLIGSGKAGELFF. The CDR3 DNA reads TGTGCCAGTAGATTAATTGGTAGCGGGAAAGCCGGGGAGCTGTTTTTT.

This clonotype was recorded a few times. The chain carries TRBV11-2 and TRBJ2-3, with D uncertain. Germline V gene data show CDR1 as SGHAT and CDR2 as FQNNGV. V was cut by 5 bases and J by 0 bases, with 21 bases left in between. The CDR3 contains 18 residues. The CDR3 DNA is TGTGCCAGCAGCCCCAGAATAGGCTTAAGCCCTAGCACAGATACGCAGTATTTT. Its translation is CASSPRIGLSPSTDTQYF.

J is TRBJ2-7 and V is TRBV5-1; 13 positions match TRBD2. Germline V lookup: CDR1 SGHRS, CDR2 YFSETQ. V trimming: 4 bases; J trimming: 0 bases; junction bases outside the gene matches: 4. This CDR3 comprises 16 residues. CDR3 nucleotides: TGCGCCAGCAGCCAGAGGACTAGCGGGAGCTCCTACGAGCAGTACTTC. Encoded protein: CASSQRTSGSSYEQYF. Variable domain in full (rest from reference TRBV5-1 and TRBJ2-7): KAGVTQTPRYLIKTRGQQVTLSCSPISGHRSVSWYQQTPGQGLQFLFEYFSETQRNKGNFPGRFSGRQFSNSRSEMNVSTLELGDSALYLCASSQRTSGSSYEQYFGPGTRLTVT.

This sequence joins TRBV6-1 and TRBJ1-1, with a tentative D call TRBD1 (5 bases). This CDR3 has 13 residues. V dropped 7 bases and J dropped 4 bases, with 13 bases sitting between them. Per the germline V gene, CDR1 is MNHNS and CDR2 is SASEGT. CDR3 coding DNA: TGTGCCAGCACCAAACGGGGGGGCACTGAAGCTTTCTTT. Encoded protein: CASTKRGGTEAFF.

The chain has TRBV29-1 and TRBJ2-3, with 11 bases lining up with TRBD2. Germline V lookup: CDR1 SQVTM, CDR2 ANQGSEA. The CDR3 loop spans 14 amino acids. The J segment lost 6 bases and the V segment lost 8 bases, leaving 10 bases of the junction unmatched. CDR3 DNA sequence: TGCAGCACGACCCTAGCGGGGGGAGATGATACGCAGTATTTT. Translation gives CSTTLAGGDDTQYF.

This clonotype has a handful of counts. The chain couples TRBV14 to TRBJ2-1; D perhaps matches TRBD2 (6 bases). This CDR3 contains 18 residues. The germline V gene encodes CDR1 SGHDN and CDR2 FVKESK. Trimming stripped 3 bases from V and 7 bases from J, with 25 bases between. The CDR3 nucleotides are TGTGCCAGCAGCCAGAGACTGCCGGGACTCCGTTTCACAAATGAGCAGTTCTTC. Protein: CASSQRLPGLRFTNEQFF.

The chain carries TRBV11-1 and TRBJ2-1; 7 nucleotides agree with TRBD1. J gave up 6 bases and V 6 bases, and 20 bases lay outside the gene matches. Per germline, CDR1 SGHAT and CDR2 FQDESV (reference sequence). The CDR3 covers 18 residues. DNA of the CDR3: TGTGCCAGCAGTCGACGTACAGGGGCCCATATCCCAGTCAATGAGCAGTTCTTC. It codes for CASSRRTGAHIPVNEQFF.

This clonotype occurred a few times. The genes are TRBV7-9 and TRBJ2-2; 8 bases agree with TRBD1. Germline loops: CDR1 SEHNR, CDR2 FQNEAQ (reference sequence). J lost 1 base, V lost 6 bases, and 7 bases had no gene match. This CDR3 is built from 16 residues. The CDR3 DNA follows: TGTGCCAGCAGAACGTCCGGGACAGGGAACACCGGGGAGCTGTTTTTT. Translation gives CASRTSGTGNTGELFF.